The 18 T cell receptor beta chains below come from one sample, sequenced in a study of T-cell reconstitution after alpha-beta-depleted transplantation in children. The TCRbeta library was prepared with unique molecular identifiers. A single record per CDR3 protein comes from TCRdb applying MiXCR to the PCR reads. Of tens of thousands of distinct CDR3 sequences in the sample, nearly 6.5% were seen once. Notes on the study in general: As was reported, about two months after transplant, alpha-beta T cells came from several hundred expanded graft clones.

No antigen has been assigned to these receptors. The material was peripheral blood, obtained 60 days after TCRalphabeta/CD19-depleted stem cell transplant. These receptors were taken from a child under two years old who had a stem cell transplant for acute myeloid leukemia, so the T cells may come from the graft donor.

The chain is built from TRBV2 and TRBJ2-5; possibly TRBD2 for D (6 bases). Germline CDR1 and CDR2: SNHLY and FYNNEI. Between the trimmed V and J ends, which lost 6 bases and 7 bases, there was a span of 9 bases. The CDR3 is 11 amino acids. For the CDR3, the DNA is TGTGCCAGCAGGGGACTCAGGACCCAGTACTTC. Encoded protein: CASRGLRTQYF.

This clonotype was picked up many times. The DNA of the CDR3 is TGTGCCAGCAGCTTAGTTCGGGGCACAGATACGCAGTATTTT. This encodes CASSLVRGTDTQYF. The chain joins TRBV7-2 to TRBJ2-3; no reliable D call. Looked up from germline, CDR1 is SGHTA and CDR2 is FQGNSA. The CDR3 contains 14 residues. Trimming pared 1 base from V and 1 base from J, leaving 6 bases between.

This clonotype showed up many times. The rearrangement uses TRBV27 and TRBJ1-2; D not certain. Trimming removed 0 bases at V and 0 bases at J, with 2 bases between. Germline CDR1 and CDR2: MNHEY and SMNVEV (reference sequence). The CDR3 is 13 amino acids. CDR3 region: CASSLSANYGYTF. In nucleotides, the CDR3 is TGTGCCAGCAGTTTATCGGCTAACTATGGCTACACCTTC.

This clonotype was detected ten times or more. Here the CDR3 reads CASSLAGAKNIQYF. DNA of the CDR3: TGCGCCAGCAGCTTGGCTGGAGCCAAAAACATTCAGTACTTC. The gene calls are TRBV5-1 and TRBJ2-4, with no clear D. The germline V and J ends were trimmed by 0 bases and 0 bases, with 4 bases remaining between them. The CDR3 contains 14 residues. From germline, CDR1 is SGHRS and CDR2 YFSETQ.

This clonotype was counted ten times or more. The rearrangement links TRBV5-5 to TRBJ2-2; D might be TRBD1 (6 bases). Germline V gives CDR1 SGHKS, CDR2 YYEKEE (reference sequence). Trimming removed 5 bases at V and 9 bases at J, with 11 bases between. This CDR3 spans 12 amino acids. The CDR3: CASSFRGRELFF. CDR3 sequence (DNA): TGTGCCAGCAGTTTCAGGGGAAGGGAGCTGTTTTTT.

The rearrangement links TRBV18 to TRBJ2-5; D may match TRBD1 or TRBD2 (5 bases each). This CDR3 has 14 amino acids. Per the germline V gene, CDR1 is KGHSH and CDR2 is LQKENI. V shed 5 bases and J shed 5 bases, with 15 bases lying between them. The CDR3 sequence is CASSSSTGRETQYF. CDR3 coding DNA: TGTGCCAGCTCATCATCGACGGGACGGGAGACCCAGTACTTC.

This clonotype showed up many times. The chain combines TRBV29-1 with TRBJ2-1; TRBD1 matches at 10 bases. The junction had 8 bases not matched to a gene; V was cut back by 3 bases and J by 6 bases. CDR1 is SQVTM, CDR2 ANQGSEA, per germline. The CDR3 length is 15 residues. CDR3 loop: CSVEGDRGPSNEQFF. Here the CDR3 DNA reads TGCAGCGTTGAGGGGGACAGGGGCCCTAGCAATGAGCAGTTCTTC.

This clonotype showed up many times. In DNA, the CDR3 is TGCGCCAGCAGCCAAGTGGGGTACTCTAATGAAAAACTGTTTTTT. Protein product: CASSQVGYSNEKLFF. V and J are TRBV4-1 and TRBJ1-4, with D hard to call. CDR3 size: 15 residues. V was trimmed by 1 base and J by 3 bases, leaving 9 bases between them. Germline CDR1 reads MGHRA; CDR2 reads YSYEKL.

This clonotype was seen repeatedly, ten times or more. The chain employs TRBV27 and TRBJ2-7; TRBD1 or TRBD2 may be the D gene (6 bases each). Germline-derived CDR1 and CDR2 are MNHEY and SMNVEV (reference sequence). The CDR3 has 15 amino acids. Deletions cut 5 bases from V and 3 bases from J, with 17 bases between. The CDR3 bases are TGTGCCAGCAGTAATGTACCGGGGGCTAACTACGAGCAGTACTTC. Translated: CASSNVPGANYEQYF.

The chain joins TRBV28 to TRBJ2-3, with TRBD2 matching over 8 bases. This CDR3 contains 16 residues. The junction had 13 bases not matched to a gene; V was cut back by 7 bases and J by 4 bases. Germline CDR1 is MDHEN and CDR2 is SYDVKM. This CDR3 is CASNSMGLEVADTQYF. DNA of the CDR3: TGTGCCAGCAATTCCATGGGACTAGAAGTTGCAGATACGCAGTATTTT.

The rearrangement uses TRBV5-6 and TRBJ2-7; D might be TRBD1 (6 bases). Trimming removed 9 bases from V and 3 bases from J, with 19 bases in between. The CDR3 runs to 14 residues. CDR1 is SGHDT, CDR2 YYEEEE, per germline. CDR3 amino acids: CAMSPPGHFYEQYF. The CDR3, as DNA: TGTGCCATGAGCCCTCCGGGACACTTCTACGAGCAGTACTTC. The entire variable domain, with the rest obtained from reference TRBV5-6 and TRBJ2-7, is as follows: DAGVTQSPTHLIKTRGQQVTLRCSPKSGHDTVSWYQQALGQGPQFIFQYYEEEERQRGNFPDRFSGHQFPNYSSELNVNALLLGDSALYLCAMSPPGHFYEQYFGPGTRLTVT.

This clonotype occurred a few times. The chain recombines TRBV7-9 with TRBJ2-1; no clear D gene. This CDR3 contains 15 residues. The germline gives CDR1 SEHNR, CDR2 FQNEAQ (reference sequence). Trimming shortened V by 5 bases and J by 5 bases, and 16 bases separated the two germline ends. Here the CDR3 DNA reads TGTGCCAGCAGCCGCGGTCAACAGCCTCACAATGAGCAGTTCTTC. Amino acids: CASSRGQQPHNEQFF. Using reference TRBV7-9 and TRBJ2-1 for the parts outside the CDR3, the full variable domain is DTGVSQNPRHKITKRGQNVTFRCDPISEHNRLYWYRQTLGQGPEFLTYFQNEAQLEKSRLLSDRFSAERPKGSFSTLEIQRTEQGDSAMYLCASSRGQQPHNEQFFGPGTRLTVL.

This clonotype was seen at least ten times. The chain is built from TRBV4-3 and TRBJ2-1; the match to TRBD2 covers 9 bases. Germline V gene sequence: CDR1 LGHNA, CDR2 YSLEER. V shed 3 bases, J shed 7 bases, and the junction held 28 bases outside the gene matches. This CDR3 comprises 22 residues. CDR3 in DNA: TGCGCCAGCAGCCACCGATGGGCAAGATGGACCCCTTTAGCGGGAGAAAGGAATGAGCAGTTCTTC. Translation gives CASSHRWARWTPLAGERNEQFF.

This clonotype was seen ten or more times. CDR3 nucleotides: TGTGCTAGTGGTTTTGGCGTGCTATACGAGCAGTACTTC. Protein: CASGFGVLYEQYF. V usage is TRBV12-5 and J usage is TRBJ2-7; no definite D call. V was clipped by 3 bases and J by 4 bases, with 10 bases between them. This CDR3 is built from 13 residues. CDR1 LGHNT and CDR2 FRNRAP come from the germline V gene.

This chain connects TRBV20-1 to TRBJ2-2; 10 nucleotides align to TRBD2. Germline assignment: CDR1 DFQATT and CDR2 SNEGSKA (reference sequence). J lost 7 bases, V lost 7 bases, and 6 bases had no gene match. The CDR3 contains 13 residues. For the CDR3, the DNA is TGCAGTGGCCTAGCGGGAGTCTACGGGGAGCTGTTTTTT. This translates into CSGLAGVYGELFF.

This clonotype came up many times. The genes are TRBV27 and TRBJ2-5; possibly TRBD1 or TRBD2 for D (5 bases each). Germline-derived CDR1 and CDR2 are MNHEY and SMNVEV (reference sequence). V was clipped by 2 bases and J by 5 bases, with 18 bases between them. The CDR3 sequence is 16 residues long. The CDR3 is CASSLQQGDFAETQYF. DNA for the CDR3: TGTGCCAGCAGTTTACAGCAGGGAGATTTTGCGGAGACCCAGTACTTC.

The chain has TRBV7-9 and TRBJ2-1; no definite D call. The ends were cut back, 1 base at V and 6 bases at J, with 13 bases in the middle. CDR3 length equals 15 residues. Per germline, CDR1 SEHNR and CDR2 FQNEAQ (reference sequence). The CDR3 here is CASSLGPLRSNEQFF. The CDR3 nucleotides are TGTGCCAGCAGCTTAGGACCCCTTCGGAGCAATGAGCAGTTCTTC.

As concerns this clonotype: A read error may account for a junction end that differs from germline. This chain connects TRBV12-3 or TRBV12-4 to TRBJ2-1; D is possibly TRBD1 or TRBD2 (5 bases each). The CDR3 is made up of 18 amino acids. The CDR3 DNA sequence: TGTACCAGCAGTTTAGCGCGATTGGCTAGAGGGGTCTTCAATGAGCAGTTCTTC. This codes for CTSSLARLARGVFNEQFF.